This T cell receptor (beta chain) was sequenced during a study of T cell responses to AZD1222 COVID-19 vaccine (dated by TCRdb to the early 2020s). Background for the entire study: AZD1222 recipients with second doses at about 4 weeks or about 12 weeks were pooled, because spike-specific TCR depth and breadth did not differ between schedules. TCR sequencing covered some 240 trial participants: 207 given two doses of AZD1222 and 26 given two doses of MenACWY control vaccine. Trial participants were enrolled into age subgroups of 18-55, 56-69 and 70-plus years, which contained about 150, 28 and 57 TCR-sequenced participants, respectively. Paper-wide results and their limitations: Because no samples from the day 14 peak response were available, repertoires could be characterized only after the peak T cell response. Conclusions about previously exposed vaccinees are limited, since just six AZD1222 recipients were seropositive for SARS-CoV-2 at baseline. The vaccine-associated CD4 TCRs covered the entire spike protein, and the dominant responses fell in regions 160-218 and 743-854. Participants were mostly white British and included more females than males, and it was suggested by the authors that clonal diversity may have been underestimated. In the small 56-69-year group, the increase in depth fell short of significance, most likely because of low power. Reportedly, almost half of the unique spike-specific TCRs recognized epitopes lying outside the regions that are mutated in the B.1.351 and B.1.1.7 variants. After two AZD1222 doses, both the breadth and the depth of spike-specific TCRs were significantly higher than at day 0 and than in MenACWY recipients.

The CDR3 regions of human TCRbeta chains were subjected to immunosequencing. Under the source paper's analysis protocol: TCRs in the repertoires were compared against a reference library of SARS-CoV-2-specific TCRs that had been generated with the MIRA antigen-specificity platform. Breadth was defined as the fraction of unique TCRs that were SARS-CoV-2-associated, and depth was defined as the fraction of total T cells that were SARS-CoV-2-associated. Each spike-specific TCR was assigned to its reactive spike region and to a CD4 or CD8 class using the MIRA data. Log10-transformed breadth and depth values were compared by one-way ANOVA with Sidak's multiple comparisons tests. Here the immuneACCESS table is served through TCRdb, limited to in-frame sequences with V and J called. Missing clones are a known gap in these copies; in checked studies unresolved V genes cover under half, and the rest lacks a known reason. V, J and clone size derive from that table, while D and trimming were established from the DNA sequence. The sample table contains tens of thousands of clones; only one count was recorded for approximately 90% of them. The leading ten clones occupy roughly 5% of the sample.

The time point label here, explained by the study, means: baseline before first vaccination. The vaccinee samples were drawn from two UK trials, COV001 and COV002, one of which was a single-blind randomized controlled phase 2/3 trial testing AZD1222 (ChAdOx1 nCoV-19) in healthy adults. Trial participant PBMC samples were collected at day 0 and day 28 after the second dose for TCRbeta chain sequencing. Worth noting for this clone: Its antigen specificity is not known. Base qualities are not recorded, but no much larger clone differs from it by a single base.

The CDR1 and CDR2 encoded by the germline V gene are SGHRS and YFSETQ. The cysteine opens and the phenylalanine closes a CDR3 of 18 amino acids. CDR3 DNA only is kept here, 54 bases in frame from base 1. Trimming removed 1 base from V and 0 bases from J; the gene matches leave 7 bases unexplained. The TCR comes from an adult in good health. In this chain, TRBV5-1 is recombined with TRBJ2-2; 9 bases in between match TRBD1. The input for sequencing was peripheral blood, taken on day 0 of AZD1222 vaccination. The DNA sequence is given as TGCGCCAGCAGCTTGCTACAGGGGGCCCTTTCGAACACCGGGGAGCTGTTTTTT. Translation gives CASSLLQGALSNTGELFF.